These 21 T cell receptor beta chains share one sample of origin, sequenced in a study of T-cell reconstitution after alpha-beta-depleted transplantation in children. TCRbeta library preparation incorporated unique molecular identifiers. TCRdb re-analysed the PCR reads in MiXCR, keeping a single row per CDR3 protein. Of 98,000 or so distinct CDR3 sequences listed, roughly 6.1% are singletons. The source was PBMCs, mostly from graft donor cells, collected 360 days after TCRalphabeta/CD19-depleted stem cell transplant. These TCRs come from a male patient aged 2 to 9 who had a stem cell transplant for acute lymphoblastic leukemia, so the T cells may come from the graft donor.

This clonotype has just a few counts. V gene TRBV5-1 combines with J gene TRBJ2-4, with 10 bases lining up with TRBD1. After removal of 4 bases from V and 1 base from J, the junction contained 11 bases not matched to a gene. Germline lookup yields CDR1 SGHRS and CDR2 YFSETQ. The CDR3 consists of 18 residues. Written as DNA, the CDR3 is TGCGCCAGCAGCACCCCCGGGACAGGGGATGGGGCCAAAAACATTCAGTACTTC. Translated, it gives CASSTPGTGDGAKNIQYF.

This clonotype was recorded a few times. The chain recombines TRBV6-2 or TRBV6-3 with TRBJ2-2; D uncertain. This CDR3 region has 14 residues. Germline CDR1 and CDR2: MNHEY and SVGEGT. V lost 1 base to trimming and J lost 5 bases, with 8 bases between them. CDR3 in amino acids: CASSYLEMTGELFF. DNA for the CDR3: TGTGCCAGCAGTTACTTGGAGATGACCGGGGAGCTGTTTTTT.

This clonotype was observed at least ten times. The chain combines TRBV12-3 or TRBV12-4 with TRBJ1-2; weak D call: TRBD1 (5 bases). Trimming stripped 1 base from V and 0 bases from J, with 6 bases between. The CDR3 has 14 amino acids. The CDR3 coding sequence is TGTGCCAGCAGTTTAGAGGGGTCTAACTATGGCTACACCTTC. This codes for CASSLEGSNYGYTF.

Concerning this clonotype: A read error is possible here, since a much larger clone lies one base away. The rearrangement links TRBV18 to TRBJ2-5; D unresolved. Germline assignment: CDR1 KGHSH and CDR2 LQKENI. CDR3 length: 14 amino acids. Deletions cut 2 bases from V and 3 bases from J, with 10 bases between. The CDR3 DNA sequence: TGTGCCAGCTCACCATTGGCAAAAAAAGAGACCCAGTACTTC. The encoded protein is CASSPLAKKETQYF.

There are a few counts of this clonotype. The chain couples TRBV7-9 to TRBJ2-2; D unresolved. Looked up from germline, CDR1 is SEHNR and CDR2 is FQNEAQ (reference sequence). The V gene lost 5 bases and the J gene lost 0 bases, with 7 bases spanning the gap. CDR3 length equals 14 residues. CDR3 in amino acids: CASSLKANTGELFF. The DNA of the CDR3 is TGTGCCAGCAGCCTTAAGGCGAACACCGGGGAGCTGTTTTTT.

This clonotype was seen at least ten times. As DNA, the CDR3 is TGTGCCAGCAGCCGTGGGACAAGTCTTACAGATACGCAGTATTTT. It codes for CASSRGTSLTDTQYF. The chain has TRBV7-2 and TRBJ2-3, with a possible D match to TRBD1 (6 bases). Germline V gene data show CDR1 as SGHTA and CDR2 as FQGNSA. Trimming removed 5 bases from V and 3 bases from J, with 15 bases in between. This CDR3 region has 15 residues.

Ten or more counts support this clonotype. The DNA of the CDR3 is TGTGCCAGCAGCCCGGGGAGGGCCAAAAACATTCAGTACTTC. This sequence encodes CASSPGRAKNIQYF. The rearrangement links TRBV5-6 to TRBJ2-4; possible D gene TRBD2, 6 bases. This CDR3 is 14 amino acids long. CDR1 is SGHDT and CDR2 is YYEEEE in the germline V gene. V shed 4 bases and J shed 1 base, with 9 bases lying between them.

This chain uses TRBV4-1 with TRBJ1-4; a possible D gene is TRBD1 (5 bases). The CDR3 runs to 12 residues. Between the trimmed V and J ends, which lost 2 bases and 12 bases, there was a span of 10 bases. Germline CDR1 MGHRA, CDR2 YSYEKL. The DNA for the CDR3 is TGCGCCAGCAGCCAAACCGGGACGGAACTGTTTTTT. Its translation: CASSQTGTELFF.

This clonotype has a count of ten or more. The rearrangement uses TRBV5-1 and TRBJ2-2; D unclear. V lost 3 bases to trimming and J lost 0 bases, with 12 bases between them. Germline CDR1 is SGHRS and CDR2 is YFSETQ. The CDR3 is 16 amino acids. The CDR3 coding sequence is TGCGCCAGCAGCTCCCCAATCGGTTCGAACACCGGGGAGCTGTTTTTT. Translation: CASSSPIGSNTGELFF.

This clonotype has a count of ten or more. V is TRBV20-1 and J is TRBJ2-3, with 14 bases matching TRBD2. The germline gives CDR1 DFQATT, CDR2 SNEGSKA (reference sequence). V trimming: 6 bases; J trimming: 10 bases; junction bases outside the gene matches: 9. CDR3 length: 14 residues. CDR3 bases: TGCAGTGCACCGCCCGGGACTAGCGGGGGTTCGCAGTATTTT. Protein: CSAPPGTSGGSQYF.

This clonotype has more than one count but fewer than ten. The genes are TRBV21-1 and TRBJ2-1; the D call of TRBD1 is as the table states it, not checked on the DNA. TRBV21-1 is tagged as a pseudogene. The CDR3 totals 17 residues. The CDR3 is CAPHPPTSGEIYNEQFF. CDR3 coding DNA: TGTGCCCCCCACCCCCCTACGAGCGGGGAGATCTACAATGAGCAGTTCTTC.

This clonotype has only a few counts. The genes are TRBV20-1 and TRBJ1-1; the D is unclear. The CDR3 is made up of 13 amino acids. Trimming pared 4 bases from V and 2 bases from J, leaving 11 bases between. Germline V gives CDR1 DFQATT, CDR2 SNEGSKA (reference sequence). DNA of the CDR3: TGCAGTGCTATGGGCCTGGCCAACACTGAAGCTTTCTTT. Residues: CSAMGLANTEAFF.

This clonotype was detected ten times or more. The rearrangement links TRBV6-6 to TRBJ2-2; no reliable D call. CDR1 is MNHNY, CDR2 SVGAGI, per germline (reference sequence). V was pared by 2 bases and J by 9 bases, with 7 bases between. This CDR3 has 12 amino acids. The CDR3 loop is CASSYALRELFF. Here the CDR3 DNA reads TGTGCCAGCAGTTACGCCCTCCGGGAGCTGTTTTTT.

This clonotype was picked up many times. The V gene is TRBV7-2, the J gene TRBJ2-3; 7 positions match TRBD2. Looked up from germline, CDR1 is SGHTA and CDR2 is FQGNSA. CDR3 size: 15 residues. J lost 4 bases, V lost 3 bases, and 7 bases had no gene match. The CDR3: CASSLTGGGADTQYF. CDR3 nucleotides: TGTGCCAGCAGCTTGACGGGAGGAGGGGCAGATACGCAGTATTTT.

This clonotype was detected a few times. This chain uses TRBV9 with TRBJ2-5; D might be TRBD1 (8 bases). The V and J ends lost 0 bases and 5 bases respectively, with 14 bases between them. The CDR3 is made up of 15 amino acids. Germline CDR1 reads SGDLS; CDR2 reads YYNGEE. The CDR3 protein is CASSVGTGGGETQYF. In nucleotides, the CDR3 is TGTGCCAGCAGCGTAGGCACAGGGGGAGGGGAGACCCAGTACTTC.

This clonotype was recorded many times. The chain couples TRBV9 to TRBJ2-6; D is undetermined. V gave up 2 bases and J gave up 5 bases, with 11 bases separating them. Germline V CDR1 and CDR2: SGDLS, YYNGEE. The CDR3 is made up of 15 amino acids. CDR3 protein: CASSVSTTWANVLTF. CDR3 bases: TGTGCCAGCAGCGTTAGCACGACCTGGGCCAACGTCCTGACTTTC.

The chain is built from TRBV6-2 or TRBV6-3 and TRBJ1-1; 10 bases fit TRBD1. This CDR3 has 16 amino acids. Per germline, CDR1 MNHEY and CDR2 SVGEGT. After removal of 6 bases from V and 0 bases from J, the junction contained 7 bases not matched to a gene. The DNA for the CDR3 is TGTGCCAGCAGAACCTGGGACAGGGGCGTGAACACTGAAGCTTTCTTT. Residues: CASRTWDRGVNTEAFF.

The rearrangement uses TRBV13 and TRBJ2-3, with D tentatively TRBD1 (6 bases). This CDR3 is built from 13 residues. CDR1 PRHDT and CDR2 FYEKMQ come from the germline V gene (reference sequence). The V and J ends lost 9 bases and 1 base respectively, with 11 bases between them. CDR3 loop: CASRWTGTDTQYF. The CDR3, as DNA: TGTGCCAGTCGATGGACAGGCACAGATACGCAGTATTTT.

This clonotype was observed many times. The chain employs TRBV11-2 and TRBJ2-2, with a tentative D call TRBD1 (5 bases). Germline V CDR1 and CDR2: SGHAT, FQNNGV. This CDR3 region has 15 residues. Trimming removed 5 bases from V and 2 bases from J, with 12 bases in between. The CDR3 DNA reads TGTGCCAGCAGCCCCTGGGGCGGAAACACCGGGGAGCTGTTTTTT. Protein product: CASSPWGGNTGELFF.

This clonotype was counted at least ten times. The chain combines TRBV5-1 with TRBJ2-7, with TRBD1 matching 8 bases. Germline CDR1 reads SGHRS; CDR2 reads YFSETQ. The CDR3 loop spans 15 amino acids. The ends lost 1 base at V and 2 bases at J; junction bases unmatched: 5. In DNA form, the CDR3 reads TGCGCCAGCAGCTTGTCCCGGGACAGGACCTACGAGCAGTACTTC. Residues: CASSLSRDRTYEQYF.

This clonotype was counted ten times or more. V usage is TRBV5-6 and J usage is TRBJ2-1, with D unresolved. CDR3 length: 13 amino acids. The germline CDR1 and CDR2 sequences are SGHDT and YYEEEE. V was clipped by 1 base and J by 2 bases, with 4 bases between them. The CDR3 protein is CASSLKPYNEQFF. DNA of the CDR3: TGTGCCAGCAGCTTGAAGCCCTACAATGAGCAGTTCTTC.